The next 26 T cell receptor beta chains were all read from a single sample in a study of blood T cell repertoires in COVID-19 (dated by TCRdb to 2020 to 2021). Library preparation employed the immunoSEQ multiplex PCR assay. TCRdb retrieved this table from immuneACCESS and kept in-frame rearrangements only. Not all clones are present; in checked studies, unresolved V genes account for under half, and no reason is known for the remainder. For this sample there are roughly 49,000 clones; under 70% appear just once. The leading ten clones occupy around 10% of the sample. Material for sequencing was peripheral blood. The receptor set was obtained from a woman in her 70s with acute or convalescent COVID-19.

The genes are TRBV6-2 or TRBV6-3 and TRBJ2-1; 9 bases are shared with TRBD1. V was clipped by 3 bases and J by 8 bases; unmatched bases: 8. CDR3 length: 15 residues. CDR1 and CDR2 (germline): MNHEY, SVGEGT. CDR3: CASSYGDRVPDEQFF. For the CDR3, the DNA is TGTGCCAGCAGTTATGGGGACAGGGTACCAGATGAGCAGTTCTTC.

CDR3 amino acids: CASSLGHRTYEQYF. CDR3 nucleotides: TGTGCCAGCTCACTAGGTCACAGAACCTACGAGCAGTACTTC. This chain joins TRBV18 and TRBJ2-7; D not certain. The germline CDR1 and CDR2 sequences are KGHSH and LQKENI. Trimming took off 4 bases at V and 2 bases at J, with 12 bases between the two ends. CDR3 length: 14 amino acids.

The chain couples TRBV11-2 to TRBJ2-3; D perhaps matches TRBD2 (5 bases). The germline V gene has CDR1 SGHAT and CDR2 FQNNGV. The CDR3 sequence is 14 residues long. Deletions cut 0 bases from V and 6 bases from J, with 10 bases between. The CDR3 protein is CASSLDLGDDTQYF. The CDR3, as DNA: TGTGCCAGCAGCTTAGATCTGGGAGACGATACGCAGTATTTT.

On this clone: The junction shows a germline mismatch at one end, possibly a read error. The chain employs TRBV7-7 and TRBJ2-1; 12 bases line up with TRBD2. CDR3 size: 17 residues. Germline-derived CDR1 and CDR2 are SSHAT and FNYEAQ (reference sequence). CDR3 in amino acids: CASSPGLAGGPIYEQFF. The CDR3 DNA reads as TGTGCTAGCAGCCCCGGGCTAGCGGGGGGGCCAATTTATGAGCAGTTCTTC.

V gene TRBV5-1 combines with J gene TRBJ2-5; 7 bases fit TRBD1. This CDR3 comprises 14 residues. CDR1 SGHRS and CDR2 YFSETQ come from the germline V gene. J was trimmed by 5 bases and V by 0 bases; bases with no gene match: 4. The CDR3 DNA reads TGCGCCAGCAGCTTGGTGGGACAGTGGGAGACCCAGTACTTC. It encodes CASSLVGQWETQYF.

In this sample, this clone turned up a few times. The rearrangement links TRBV2 to TRBJ1-4; 10 bases fit TRBD1. The ends lost 8 bases at V and 6 bases at J; junction bases unmatched: 6. CDR3 length: 14 residues. Looked up from germline, CDR1 is SNHLY and CDR2 is FYNNEI. The CDR3, as DNA: TGTGCCAGCCGACTTGGACAGGGGGATGAAAAACTGTTTTTT. It translates to CASRLGQGDEKLFF. Full variable domain (missing parts from reference TRBV2 and TRBJ1-4): EPEVTQTPSHQVTQMGQEVILRCVPISNHLYFYWYRQILGQKVEFLVSFYNNEISEKSEIFDDQFSVERPDGSNFTLKIRSTKLEDSAMYFCASRLGQGDEKLFFGSGTQLSVL.

CDR3 coding DNA: TGCAGTGCAAGTTATCCGGGACAGGGGATTTACGAGCAGTACTTC. It is translated as CSASYPGQGIYEQYF. The V call is TRBV20-1, the J call TRBJ2-7; 10 bases match TRBD1. CDR1 and CDR2 from the germline V gene are DFQATT and SNEGSKA (reference sequence). V gave up 6 bases and J gave up 4 bases; unmatched junction bases: 12. The length of the CDR3 is 15 residues.

The chain has TRBV7-6 and TRBJ2-1, with D unresolved. Trimming removed 2 bases from V and 4 bases from J, with 6 bases in between. Germline V lookup: CDR1 SGHVS, CDR2 FNYEAQ. The CDR3 is 13 amino acids. The CDR3 DNA sequence: TGTGCCAGCAGCTTAAGCTCATACAATGAGCAGTTCTTC. It specifies CASSLSSYNEQFF.

The CDR3 region is CASSWTGLDQGTQYF. As DNA, the CDR3 is TGTGCCAGCAGCTGGACAGGGTTGGACCAGGGGACGCAGTATTTT. V is TRBV5-6 and J is TRBJ2-3; TRBD1 matches 8 bases. The CDR3 runs 15 residues. After removal of 3 bases from V and 9 bases from J, the junction contained 12 bases not matched to a gene. Germline loops: CDR1 SGHDT, CDR2 YYEEEE.

The chain recombines TRBV5-1 with TRBJ1-2; perhaps TRBD1 as D (5 bases). CDR1 SGHRS and CDR2 YFSETQ come from the germline V gene. The CDR3 spans 14 residues. The germline V and J ends were trimmed by 1 base and 2 bases, with 9 bases remaining between them. The CDR3 sequence is CASSLSQANYGYTF. The CDR3 DNA sequence: TGCGCCAGCAGCTTGTCACAGGCCAACTATGGCTACACCTTC.

This rearrangement joins TRBV24-1 to TRBJ1-2; 8 bases match TRBD1. The V gene's germline CDR1 is KGHDR and CDR2 SFDVKD. J was trimmed by 4 bases and V by 3 bases; bases with no gene match: 3. This CDR3 is 14 amino acids long. In nucleotides, the CDR3 is TGTGCCACCAGTGATCGGACAGGGATCTATGGCTACACCTTC. Its translation: CATSDRTGIYGYTF.

The rearrangement joins TRBV12-3 or TRBV12-4 to TRBJ1-4; no firm D call. Trimming shortened V by 4 bases and J by 8 bases, and 11 bases separated the two germline ends. The CDR3 sequence is 13 residues long. The CDR3 region has the DNA TGTGCCAGCAGTTCTGGGAGACAAGAAAAACTGTTTTTT. This codes for CASSSGRQEKLFF.

This chain uses TRBV6-2 or TRBV6-3 with TRBJ2-3; 8 bases map to TRBD1. Germline values: CDR1 MNHEY, CDR2 SVGEGT. Trimming cost V 2 bases and J 4 bases; bases outside gene matches: 8. The CDR3 sequence is 16 residues long. The CDR3 DNA sequence: TGTGCCAGCAGTTACCAGGGAGCAGGGGGCGCAGATACGCAGTATTTT. Amino acids: CASSYQGAGGADTQYF.

V is TRBV11-1 and J is TRBJ2-7; TRBD1 agrees at 9 bases. This CDR3 comprises 13 residues. V shed 5 bases, J shed 3 bases, and the junction held 2 bases outside the gene matches. Germline CDR1 and CDR2: SGHAT and FQDESV (reference sequence). Written as DNA, the CDR3 is TGTGCCAGCAGCACGGGACAGGGCTACGAGCAGTACTTC. As protein: CASSTGQGYEQYF.

V usage is TRBV27 and J usage is TRBJ2-2, with unresolved D. Per the germline V gene, CDR1 is MNHEY and CDR2 is SMNVEV (reference sequence). Trimming cost V 6 bases and J 0 bases, with 5 bases left between them. The CDR3 extends over 13 amino acids. The CDR3 region is CASRLPNTGELFF. As DNA, the CDR3 is TGTGCCAGCAGACTTCCGAACACCGGGGAGCTGTTTTTT.

This clone was picked up a small number of times. V usage is TRBV27 and J usage is TRBJ2-1; 10 nucleotides align to TRBD2. The CDR3 covers 16 residues. The V gene's germline CDR1 is MNHEY and CDR2 SMNVEV (reference sequence). J lost 9 bases, V lost 0 bases, and 8 bases had no gene match. The CDR3 is CASSLSGLALQSEQFF. CDR3 DNA sequence: TGTGCCAGCAGTTTATCGGGACTAGCGCTACAATCTGAGCAGTTCTTC.

The CDR3 loop is CASSRGETQYF. In nucleotides, the CDR3 is TGTGCCAGCAGTCGAGGGGAGACCCAGTACTTC. V and J are TRBV6-5 and TRBJ2-5; possibly TRBD2 for D (5 bases). Germline V gene sequence: CDR1 MNHEY, CDR2 SVGAGI. The germline V and J ends were trimmed by 5 bases and 5 bases, with 6 bases remaining between them. This CDR3 contains 11 residues.

This clone appeared a single time. V is TRBV10-3 and J is TRBJ2-5, with a tentative D call TRBD2 (7 bases). Deletions cut 3 bases from V and 0 bases from J, with 14 bases between. Germline V lookup: CDR1 ENHRY, CDR2 SYGVKD. The CDR3 runs 16 residues. CDR3 sequence: CAISDPGGLYQETQYF. As DNA, the CDR3 is TGTGCCATCAGTGACCCGGGGGGCTTATACCAAGAGACCCAGTACTTC.

This CDR3 is CASSAGTGGTDTQYF. The CDR3 DNA reads TGTGCCAGCAGCGCCGGGACAGGGGGCACAGATACGCAGTATTTT. The V call is TRBV7-9, the J call TRBJ2-3; 10 nucleotides agree with TRBD1. CDR3 length equals 15 residues. The germline CDR1 and CDR2 sequences are SEHNR and FQNEAQ (reference sequence). V dropped 5 bases and J dropped 1; count of bases not matched to a gene: 3.

A few counts support this clone. The V call is TRBV27, the J call TRBJ1-2; D is possibly TRBD1 (6 bases). Trimming removed 5 bases at V and 3 bases at J, with 16 bases between. CDR3 length equals 15 residues. Looked up from germline, CDR1 is MNHEY and CDR2 is SMNVEV (reference sequence). CDR3 DNA sequence: TGTGCCAGCAGTCCGTGGACAGACAATCACTATGGCTACACCTTC. Its translation is CASSPWTDNHYGYTF.

This clone showed up just a few times. The chain has TRBV23-1 and TRBJ1-2, with D tentatively TRBD1 (6 bases). TRBV23-1 is an ORF; its function is uncertain. Trimming removed 3 bases from V and 5 bases from J, with 19 bases in between. The CDR3 has 16 amino acids. The CDR3 here is CASSQPQGRTEYGYTF. The CDR3 bases are TGCGCCAGCAGTCAGCCACAGGGACGGACGGAGTATGGCTACACCTTC.

The chain is built from TRBV15 and TRBJ1-4, with TRBD1 matching over 7 bases. The germline CDR1 and CDR2 sequences are LNHNV and YYDKDF (reference sequence). With V trimmed by 6 bases and J by 1 base, 5 bases remained unmatched. This CDR3 has 15 amino acids. CDR3 nucleotides: TGTGCCACCAGAGAGGACAGGTTAACTAATGAAAAACTGTTTTTT. Its protein product is CATREDRLTNEKLFF.

The V gene is TRBV18, the J gene TRBJ2-7; TRBD2 aligns across 9 bases. V dropped 3 bases and J dropped 4; count of bases not matched to a gene: 4. CDR3 length equals 14 residues. The germline CDR1 and CDR2 sequences are KGHSH and LQKENI. The CDR3 bases are TGTGCCAGCTCACCTTCTAGCGGGAATTACGAGCAGTACTTC. Its protein is CASSPSSGNYEQYF.

The chain links TRBV19 to TRBJ2-1; D is possibly TRBD2 (6 bases). The germline V and J ends were trimmed by 1 base and 5 bases, with 6 bases remaining between them. The CDR3 is made up of 13 amino acids. Germline CDR1 LNHDA, CDR2 SQIVND (reference sequence). CDR3 loop: CASSIGTNNEQFF. CDR3 DNA sequence: TGTGCCAGTAGTATAGGGACTAACAATGAGCAGTTCTTC.

V gene TRBV21-1 combines with J gene TRBJ2-6; the table's D call, TRBD1, was not checked against the DNA. TRBV21-1 is marked as a pseudogene. The CDR3 totals 18 residues. CDR3 sequence: CASSKGWDRASGANVLTF. In nucleotides, the CDR3 is TGTGCCAGCAGCAAGGGGTGGGACAGGGCCTCTGGGGCCAACGTCCTGACTTTC.

This clone was seen only a few times. The genes are TRBV24-1 and TRBJ1-5; D not resolved. The CDR3 extends over 15 amino acids. CDR1 is KGHDR, CDR2 SFDVKD, per germline. Trimming stripped 4 bases from V and 3 bases from J, with 12 bases between. This chain's CDR3 is CATSDAGGINQPQHF. CDR3 nucleotide sequence: TGTGCCACCAGTGACGCGGGCGGAATCAATCAGCCCCAGCATTTT.